The 21 T cell receptor beta chains below all came from one sample that was sequenced in a study of blood T cell repertoires in COVID-19. Generated by immunoSEQ multiplex PCR, the TCRdb table keeps only in-frame clones and is missing some. The sample lists 150,000 to 200,000 clones, 65% to 85% occurring once. The sequenced sample was peripheral blood. These receptors came from a woman older than 75 with acute or convalescent COVID-19.

This clone showed up just a few times. The CDR3 nucleotides read TGTGCCTGGAATCGGGGGGCAAGGGAAGCTTTCTTT. Translated, it gives CAWNRGAREAFF. The V and J genes are TRBV30 and TRBJ1-1; D is possibly TRBD1 (6 bases). From germline, CDR1 is GTSNPN and CDR2 SVGIG (reference sequence). Trimming removed 4 bases at V and 8 bases at J, with 14 bases between. The CDR3 runs to 12 residues.

The chain joins TRBV19 to TRBJ1-2; TRBD1 agrees at 11 bases. CDR1 and CDR2 (germline): LNHDA, SQIVND (reference sequence). The junction had 6 bases not matched to a gene; V was cut back by 7 bases and J by 2 bases. The CDR3 runs 15 residues. The CDR3 DNA reads TGTGCCAGTACAAGGACAGGGGGCATCAACTATGGCTACACCTTC. Translation: CASTRTGGINYGYTF.

The genes are TRBV7-2 and TRBJ1-2, with 9 bases fitting TRBD1. V shed 2 bases, J shed 2 bases, and the junction held 3 bases outside the gene matches. This CDR3 is built from 15 residues. The germline CDR1 and CDR2 sequences are SGHTA and FQGNSA. The CDR3 DNA reads TGTGCCAGCAGCTTAACAGGGGGCTTCAACTATGGCTACACCTTC. Translated, it gives CASSLTGGFNYGYTF.

The V call is TRBV9, the J call TRBJ2-1; 12 nucleotides line up with TRBD2. CDR1 and CDR2 (germline): SGDLS, YYNGEE. V lost 2 bases, J lost 3 bases, and 0 bases stayed unmatched. There are 15 residues in the CDR3. For the CDR3, the DNA is TGTGCCAGCAGCGTGGGACTAGCGGGCTACAATGAGCAGTTCTTC. Translation: CASSVGLAGYNEQFF.

The CDR3 DNA reads TGCGCCAGCAGCTGGCGGACTAGCGGAGAAAGAAATGAGCAGTTCTTC. It translates to CASSWRTSGERNEQFF. The chain is built from TRBV5-1 and TRBJ2-1; 10 positions match TRBD2. The germline gives CDR1 SGHRS, CDR2 YFSETQ. V dropped 3 bases and J dropped 7; count of bases not matched to a gene: 10. The CDR3 is 16 residues long.

The genes are TRBV2 and TRBJ1-5; D uncertain. The CDR3 has 14 amino acids. Trimming removed 3 bases at V and 5 bases at J, with 11 bases between. Looked up from germline, CDR1 is SNHLY and CDR2 is FYNNEI. DNA of the CDR3: TGTGCCAGCAGTGAGCAGGCGCAATATCAGCCCCAGCATTTT. Translated, it gives CASSEQAQYQPQHF.

The J gene is TRBJ2-1, the V gene TRBV6-5, with D possibly TRBD1 on 6 matching bases. V was cut by 7 bases and J by 0 bases, with 13 bases left in between. The CDR3 is made up of 15 amino acids. Germline CDR1 reads MNHEY; CDR2 reads SVGAGI. The CDR3 loop reads CASTIRTASYNEQFF. The CDR3 DNA is TGTGCCAGCACAATCCGGACAGCCTCCTACAATGAGCAGTTCTTC.

The chain combines TRBV5-1 with TRBJ1-6; D might be TRBD1 (6 bases). CDR1 is SGHRS and CDR2 is YFSETQ in the germline V gene. Trimming left V 0 bases short and J 8 bases short, with 9 bases between. This CDR3 comprises 14 residues. CDR3 residues: CASSLGPGDSPLHF. The CDR3 nucleotides read TGCGCCAGCAGCTTGGGACCAGGGGATTCACCCCTCCACTTT.

The gene calls are TRBV20-1 and TRBJ1-5; 8 nucleotides agree with TRBD1. Trimming removed 3 bases from V and 2 bases from J; junction bases left unmatched: 6. The CDR3 is 15 amino acids. CDR1 is DFQATT, CDR2 SNEGSKA, per germline (reference sequence). CDR3 region: CSASGDRFGNQPQHF. The CDR3 nucleotides are TGCAGTGCTAGTGGGGACAGGTTTGGCAATCAGCCCCAGCATTTT.

As for this clone: The same CDR3 also results from other DNA sequences found in this sample. V gene TRBV14 combines with J gene TRBJ1-1, with D possibly matching TRBD1 (5 bases). Trimming pared 4 bases from V and 0 bases from J, leaving 9 bases between. CDR3 length: 14 amino acids. The germline CDR1 and CDR2 sequences are SGHDN and FVKESK. This chain's CDR3 is CASSPGLMNTEAFF. The CDR3 nucleotides read TGTGCCAGCAGCCCGGGACTAATGAACACTGAAGCTTTCTTT.

The V and J genes are TRBV7-2 and TRBJ2-7, with 9 bases fitting TRBD1. J gave up 0 bases and V 4 bases, and 7 bases lay outside the gene matches. CDR1 and CDR2 from the germline V gene are SGHTA and FQGNSA. CDR3 length: 16 amino acids. The CDR3 coding sequence is TGTGCCAGCAGCTCTGGAGGACAGGGGCCCTCCTACGAGCAGTACTTC. Its protein is CASSSGGQGPSYEQYF.

The chain carries TRBV29-1 and TRBJ1-1; D not resolved. V lost 2 bases, J lost 3 bases, and 13 bases lay in between. Germline V gene sequence: CDR1 SQVTM, CDR2 ANQGSEA. This CDR3 has 14 amino acids. CDR3 DNA: TGCAGCGTTGAAAGGGAGACCGACCACACTGAAGCTTTCTTT. It yields the protein CSVERETDHTEAFF.

This clone occurred a few times. For the CDR3, the DNA is TGTGCCAGCAGCTCGCAGGCGGCCCCCCGGGGGTACGAGCAGTACTTC. It specifies CASSSQAAPRGYEQYF. The chain carries TRBV5-6 and TRBJ2-7; possible D gene TRBD2, 6 bases. Trimming removed 3 bases from V and 4 bases from J, with 20 bases in between. The CDR3 has 16 residues. CDR1 SGHDT and CDR2 YYEEEE come from the germline V gene.

This rearrangement joins TRBV30 to TRBJ1-1, with a weak D call TRBD1 (6 bases). The CDR3 covers 14 residues. The germline V gene has CDR1 GTSNPN and CDR2 SVGIG (reference sequence). Trimming took off 2 bases at V and 1 base at J, with 11 bases between the two ends. The CDR3 region is CAWSRGGSNTEAFF. For the CDR3, the DNA is TGTGCCTGGAGTAGGGGGGGATCGAACACTGAAGCTTTCTTT.

The gene calls are TRBV5-6 and TRBJ2-7, with a weak D call TRBD2 (6 bases). There are 13 residues in the CDR3. Germline CDR1 and CDR2: SGHDT and YYEEEE. V shed 4 bases and J shed 0 bases, with 8 bases lying between them. CDR3: CASSLDYSYEQYF. CDR3 in DNA: TGTGCCAGCAGCCTGGACTACTCCTACGAGCAGTACTTC.

This clone was seen a single time. This chain connects TRBV3-1 (or the pseudogene TRBV3-2) to TRBJ1-2, with a possible D match to TRBD1 (5 bases). V was clipped by 2 bases and J by 3 bases, with 16 bases between them. Germline V CDR1 and CDR2: LGHDT, YNNKEL (reference sequence). The CDR3 runs 16 residues. The DNA for the CDR3 is TGTGCCAGCAGCCAATCGCCCGTCACCAGGGACTATGGCTACACCTTC. It yields the protein CASSQSPVTRDYGYTF.

This clone appeared a few times. V gene TRBV2 combines with J gene TRBJ1-6, with no clear D. The germline V gene encodes CDR1 SNHLY and CDR2 FYNNEI. The length of the CDR3 is 14 residues. V gave up 1 base and J gave up 11 bases, with 12 bases separating them. CDR3 region: CASSEGEGGPPLHF. The CDR3 DNA sequence: TGTGCCAGCAGTGAAGGCGAGGGCGGCCCACCCCTCCACTTT.

V usage is TRBV7-2 and J usage is TRBJ2-3; D uncertain. The CDR3 runs 13 residues. CDR1 is SGHTA and CDR2 is FQGNSA in the germline V gene. The V gene lost 2 bases and the J gene lost 1 base, with 4 bases spanning the gap. CDR3 region: CASSLTGTDTQYF. The CDR3 DNA sequence: TGTGCCAGCAGCTTAACGGGCACAGATACGCAGTATTTT.

This clone was counted a single time. This chain joins TRBV6-6 and TRBJ1-6; D possibly corresponds to TRBD1 (5 bases). The CDR3 runs to 18 residues. Trimming took off 5 bases at V and 0 bases at J, with 17 bases between the two ends. CDR1 is MNHNY, CDR2 SVGAGI, per germline (reference sequence). The CDR3 here is CASSRGARARSYNSPLHF. DNA of the CDR3: TGTGCCAGCAGTCGAGGGGCAAGGGCCCGCTCCTATAATTCACCCCTCCACTTT.

The table lists this clone with a count of one. The gene calls are TRBV5-1 and TRBJ1-2; D unclear. Germline CDR1 and CDR2: SGHRS and YFSETQ. The CDR3 spans 12 residues. The V end was cut by 5 bases, the J end by 5 bases, with 10 bases between. The CDR3 sequence: CASRPGAYGYTF. CDR3 nucleotides: TGCGCCAGCAGACCGGGAGCTTATGGCTACACCTTC.

This chain joins TRBV27 and TRBJ2-1; 11 bases are a match to TRBD2. V lost 10 bases and J lost 9; bases outside the gene matches: 14. This CDR3 region has 15 residues. Looked up from germline, CDR1 is MNHEY and CDR2 is SMNVEV (reference sequence). The CDR3 DNA sequence: TGTGCCATTGCCCCGGGGACTAGCGGCCGCGGTGAGCAGTTCTTC. Its translation: CAIAPGTSGRGEQFF.